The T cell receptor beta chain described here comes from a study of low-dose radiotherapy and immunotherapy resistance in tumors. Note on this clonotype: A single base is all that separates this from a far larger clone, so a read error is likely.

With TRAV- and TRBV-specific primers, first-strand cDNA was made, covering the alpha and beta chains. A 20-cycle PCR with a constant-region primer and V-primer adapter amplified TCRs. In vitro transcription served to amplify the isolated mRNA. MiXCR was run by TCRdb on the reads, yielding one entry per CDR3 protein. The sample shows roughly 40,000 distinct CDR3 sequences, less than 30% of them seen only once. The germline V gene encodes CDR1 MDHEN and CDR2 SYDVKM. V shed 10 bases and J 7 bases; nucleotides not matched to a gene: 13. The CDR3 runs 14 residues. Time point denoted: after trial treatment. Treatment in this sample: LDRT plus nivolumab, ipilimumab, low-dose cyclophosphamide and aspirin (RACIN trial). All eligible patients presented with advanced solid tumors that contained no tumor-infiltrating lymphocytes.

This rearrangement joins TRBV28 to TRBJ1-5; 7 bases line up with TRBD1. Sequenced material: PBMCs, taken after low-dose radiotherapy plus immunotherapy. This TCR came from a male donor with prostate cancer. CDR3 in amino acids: CAIWAGGGGQPQHF. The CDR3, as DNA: TGTGCCATCTGGGCAGGGGGAGGGGGACAGCCCCAGCATTTT. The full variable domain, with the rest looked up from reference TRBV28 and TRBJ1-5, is DVKVTQSSRYLVKRTGEKVFLECVQDMDHENMFWYRQDPGLGLRLIYFSYDVKMKEKGDIPEGYSVSREKKERFSLILESASTNQTSMYLCAIWAGGGGQPQHFGDGTRLSIL.